The present T cell receptor (beta chain) was sequenced within a study of blood T cell repertoires in COVID-19 (TCRdb year 2020). At the level of the whole study: Samples from collaborators originated in the United States, Italy and Spain and spanned both the acute and convalescent phases of COVID-19. The prospective study material was composed of cDNA or gDNA derived from T cells, B-cell-depleted T cells, or PBMCs. Subjects who had been exposed to COVID-19, were actively infected with it, or had recovered from it provided the deeply sampled blood TCRbeta repertoires that made up the dataset. The repertoires were released in a freely available public database meant as a resource for research on the immune response to SARS-CoV-2. Samples came from the ongoing ImmuneRACE study (first 160 participants) plus 1,254 subjects from 6 global collaborators. A de-identified subject ID, COVID-19 status, age in years and sex were almost always included in the sample metadata. Where available, HLA class I and class II types were taken from metadata supplied by the sample provider and were not determined by assay-based typing. General conclusions and limits of the study: How much clinical and demographic metadata was included differed by source and by participant, and the metadata was provided uncurated.

TCRbeta CDR3 regions were amplified from genomic DNA using the immunoSEQ Assay, a bias-controlled multiplex PCR. Concerning the study's data processing: The number of nucleated cells in each sample was estimated by amplification of reference gene primers within the assay. To quantify the absolute abundance of each unique TCRbeta CDR3 rearrangement, sequence reads were collapsed and filtered. For each sample, productive Simpson clonality was calculated as the square root of Simpson's diversity index over productive rearrangements. TCRdb obtained this table from immuneACCESS and retained in-frame rearrangements with V and J assigned. These tables miss some clones; where compared with another copy, unresolved V genes account for less than half of the shortfall, and the remainder is unexplained. D and trimming were read from the DNA, whereas the V and J calls and clone size are those reported in that table. In this sample the table shows some 380,000 clones, more than 70% of which occur a single time. The ten largest clones take up 1% to 1.5% of the sample.

The germline V gene provides CDR1 KGHDR and CDR2 SFDVKD. Including the terminal cysteine and phenylalanine, the CDR3 comprises 13 residues. Left in the record is the CDR3 DNA by itself, 39 bases read in frame from the first base. Here V drops 7 bases and J drops 5 bases, and the junction holds 4 bases not matched to any gene. About this clone: This clone's antigen is unknown. Within one base of it there is no much larger clone, and no base qualities were kept.

In the prospective study, participants were about 18 to 95 years old, resided in about two dozen geographic areas of the United States, and were enrolled through a virtual design. In the prospective study, cohorts were assigned on the basis of participant-reported clinical history obtained from a screening survey and a study questionnaire. Recovered participants in ImmuneRACE Cohort 3 were defined by two consecutive negative NP/OP PCR tests, clearance by a healthcare professional, or resolution of symptoms. In the prospective study, mobile phlebotomists collected whole blood, serum and a nasopharyngeal or oropharyngeal swab from each participant. Participants in the prospective study had the option to provide additional blood draws and questionnaires over a roughly two-month period. Before DNA extraction, prospective study blood samples were shipped either frozen or at room temperature.

Rearrangement joined TRBV24-1 to TRBJ1-1; TRBD1 agrees with 9 junctional bases. Sequences were obtained from PBMCs or T cells enriched from blood (not recorded which). The TCR comes from a man younger than 45 who had recovered from COVID-19. The CDR3 in this case is CATRQTGGTEAFF. Here is the DNA: TGTGCCACCAGGCAGACAGGGGGTACTGAAGCTTTCTTT.